One and the same sample provided the 5 T cell receptor beta chains below, sequenced in a study of OX40 agonist ivuxolimab in advanced cancers. Produced via immunoSEQ multiplex PCR; TCRdb's table is partial and in-frame only. Of about 41,000 clones listed, roughly 90% are singletons. The sample was CD4+ or CD8+ T cells sorted from blood, taken in a trial of the OX40 agonist ivuxolimab. The receptor source for this set is an adult with an advanced solid tumor such as melanoma, head and neck, liver or kidney cancer.

This clone appeared once. The chain employs TRBV5-1 and TRBJ2-7, with D perhaps matching TRBD1 or TRBD2 (5 bases each). CDR1 is SGHRS, CDR2 YFSETQ, per germline. Trimming shortened V by 7 bases and J by 6 bases, and 17 bases separated the two germline ends. There are 13 residues in the CDR3. The CDR3 region has the DNA TGCGCCAGCGCTCGGGACGGCTCGGGCGAGCAGTACTTC. This codes for CASARDGSGEQYF.

The CDR3 sequence is CASSVSGIQPQHF. The CDR3 DNA reads TGTGCCAGCAGTGTGTCTGGGATTCAGCCCCAGCATTTT. This chain joins TRBV6-1 and TRBJ1-5; D is unclear. V lost 4 bases, J lost 6 bases, and 10 bases lay in between. This CDR3 comprises 13 residues. CDR1 is MNHNS, CDR2 SASEGT, per germline.

The V call is TRBV19, the J call TRBJ2-1, with 8 bases aligning to TRBD1. Germline V gene lookup returns CDR1 LNHDA and CDR2 SQIVND (reference sequence). The trim removed 5 bases at V and 2 bases at J, leaving 2 bases unmatched. The CDR3 is 14 amino acids. Here the CDR3 reads CASSAQGAYNEQFF. The CDR3 DNA sequence: TGTGCCAGTAGTGCACAGGGGGCCTACAATGAGCAGTTCTTC. The full variable domain, its missing parts supplied by reference TRBV19 and TRBJ2-1, is DGGITQSPKYLFRKEGQNVTLSCEQNLNHDAMYWYRQDPGQGLRLIYYSQIVNDFQKGDIAEGYSVSREKKESFPLTVTSAQKNPTAFYLCASSAQGAYNEQFFGPGTRLTVL.

The CDR3 DNA follows: TGTGCCAGCAGGCTCAGCGGGGCGAGCACAGATACGCAGTATTTT. Amino acid sequence: CASRLSGASTDTQYF. The chain couples TRBV6-6 to TRBJ2-3; 7 bases fit TRBD2. CDR1 MNHNY and CDR2 SVGAGI come from the germline V gene (reference sequence). CDR3 size: 15 residues. The J segment lost 0 bases and the V segment lost 6 bases, leaving 6 bases of the junction unmatched.

J is TRBJ1-2 and V is TRBV19, with a tentative D call TRBD1 (6 bases). Trimming removed 9 bases at V and 7 bases at J, with 18 bases between. The CDR3 loop spans 13 amino acids. CDR1 and CDR2 from the germline V gene are LNHDA and SQIVND (reference sequence). The DNA for the CDR3 is TGTGCCAGCGGACCTTCAGGGGTTGGTGGCTACACCTTC. This gives the protein CASGPSGVGGYTF.